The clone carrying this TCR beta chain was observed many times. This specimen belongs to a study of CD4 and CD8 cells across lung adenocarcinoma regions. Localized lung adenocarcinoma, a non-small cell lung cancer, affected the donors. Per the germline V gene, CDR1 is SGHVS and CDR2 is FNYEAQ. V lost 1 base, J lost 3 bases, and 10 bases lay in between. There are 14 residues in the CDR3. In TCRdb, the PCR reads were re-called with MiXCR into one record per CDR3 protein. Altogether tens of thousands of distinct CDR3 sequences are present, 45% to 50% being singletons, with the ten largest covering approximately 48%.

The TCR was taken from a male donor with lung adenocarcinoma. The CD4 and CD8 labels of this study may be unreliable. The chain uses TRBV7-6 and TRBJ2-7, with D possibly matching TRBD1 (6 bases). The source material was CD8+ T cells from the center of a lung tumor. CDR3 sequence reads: CASSLDQGHYEQYF. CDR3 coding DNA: TGTGCCAGCAGCTTAGATCAGGGGCACTACGAGCAGTACTTC.